A single sample is the source of the 29 T cell receptor beta chains below, sequenced in a study of CD8 T cell repertoires and HIV-1 epitope variants. Generated by immunoSEQ multiplex PCR, the TCRdb table keeps only in-frame clones and is missing some. The profile shows about 5,100 clones, about 65% of them singletons. These receptors' antigens are unknown. Sequencing input: cultured CD8+ T cells derived from PBMCs. These receptors originate from a male donor with HIV.

The chain uses TRBV5-1 and TRBJ2-2, with D perhaps being TRBD1 or TRBD2 (5 bases each). Trimming stripped 2 bases from V and 6 bases from J, with 29 bases between. CDR1 and CDR2 (germline): SGHRS, YFSETQ. This CDR3 has 20 amino acids. The CDR3 sequence: CASSFLQVFREPGLAGELFF. The DNA for the CDR3 is TGCGCCAGCAGCTTCCTTCAGGTTTTCAGGGAACCAGGACTTGCCGGGGAGCTGTTTTTT. Full variable domain (remainder filled in from reference TRBV5-1 and TRBJ2-2): KAGVTQTPRYLIKTRGQQVTLSCSPISGHRSVSWYQQTPGQGLQFLFEYFSETQRNKGNFPGRFSGRQFSNSRSEMNVSTLELGDSALYLCASSFLQVFREPGLAGELFFGEGSRLTVL.

The CDR3 is CARDRRYNQPQHF. CDR3 DNA: TGTGCCCGGGACCGCAGGTACAATCAGCCCCAGCATTTT. V is TRBV6-1 and J is TRBJ1-5; a possible D gene is TRBD1 (5 bases). The germline V gene has CDR1 MNHNS and CDR2 SASEGT. The CDR3 consists of 13 residues. The V and J ends lost 11 bases and 3 bases respectively, with 14 bases between them.

The chain has TRBV4-1 and TRBJ1-2; 8 bases agree with TRBD1. The V gene end was trimmed by 5 bases and the J gene end by 4 bases; junction bases not matched to a gene: 12. This CDR3 has 16 amino acids. Germline CDR1 reads MGHRA; CDR2 reads YSYEKL. Here the CDR3 reads CASSENSGGAPYGYTF. Written as DNA, the CDR3 is TGCGCCAGCAGCGAGAACTCAGGGGGCGCTCCCTATGGCTACACCTTC.

This sequence joins TRBV28 and TRBJ2-1, with TRBD2 matching 9 bases. The CDR3 sequence is 20 residues long. Germline assignment: CDR1 MDHEN and CDR2 SYDVKM. Trimming cost V 5 bases and J 8 bases; bases outside gene matches: 25. CDR3 nucleotides: TGTGCCAGCAGTCTGCCGGGCCCGGGAGAGCGGGAGGCCATAGGCGATGAGCAGTTCTTC. It translates to CASSLPGPGEREAIGDEQFF.

This clone was seen only a few times. This chain connects TRBV28 to TRBJ2-5, with D possibly being TRBD1 or TRBD2 (5 bases each). The CDR3 extends over 15 amino acids. The germline V gene has CDR1 MDHEN and CDR2 SYDVKM. Deletions cut 7 bases from V and 2 bases from J, with 17 bases between. This CDR3 is CASTPLGETQETQYF. CDR3 nucleotides: TGTGCCAGCACCCCCTTGGGGGAAACGCAAGAGACCCAGTACTTC.

This clone is judged large. The chain uses TRBV10-3 and TRBJ2-7, with D perhaps TRBD2 (6 bases). Germline CDR1 reads ENHRY; CDR2 reads SYGVKD. The V and J ends lost 10 bases and 4 bases respectively, with 17 bases between them. The CDR3 has 13 residues. CDR3 nucleotide sequence: TGTGCCACCCTAGGGGACTCTACTTACGAGCAGTACTTC. It yields the protein CATLGDSTYEQYF.

The CDR3 reads CASSQVPGAGGNTIYF. The CDR3 bases are TGCGCCAGCAGCCAAGTCCCAGGGGCGGGAGGAAACACCATATATTTT. The rearrangement uses TRBV4-3 and TRBJ1-3, with TRBD1 as a possible D gene (6 bases). This CDR3 is 16 amino acids long. V was pared by 1 base and J by 4 bases, with 14 bases between. The germline CDR1 and CDR2 sequences are LGHNA and YSLEER.

In this sample, this clone turned up a few times. V gene TRBV30 combines with J gene TRBJ2-7; no reliable D call. The V gene lost 5 bases and the J gene lost 10 bases, with 15 bases spanning the gap. Germline assignment: CDR1 GTSNPN and CDR2 SVGIG (reference sequence). The CDR3 is made up of 11 amino acids. The CDR3 sequence: CAWGLATLQYF. In DNA form, the CDR3 reads TGTGCCTGGGGGCTTGCGACGTTACAGTACTTC. Looking up the rest from reference TRBV30 and TRBJ2-7 gives the full variable domain: SQTIHQWPATLVQPVGSPLSLECTVEGTSNPNLYWYRQAAGRGLQLLFYSVGIGQISSEVPQNLSASRPQDRQFILSSKKLLLSDSGFYLCAWGLATLQYFGPGTRLTVT.

This chain connects TRBV5-6 to TRBJ2-7; maybe TRBD1 (6 bases). Per germline, CDR1 SGHDT and CDR2 YYEEEE. The CDR3 extends over 12 amino acids. V shed 4 bases and J shed 4 bases, with 9 bases lying between them. CDR3 DNA sequence: TGTGCCAGCAGCATACAGGGTTACGAGCAGTACTTC. Its protein product is CASSIQGYEQYF.

This clone was detected only a few times. CDR3 region: CASSQDVGSHTEAFF. CDR3 sequence (DNA): TGCGCCAGCAGCCAAGATGTGGGTTCCCACACTGAAGCTTTCTTT. The chain carries TRBV4-3 and TRBJ1-1; D call uncertain. Trimming removed 0 bases from V and 3 bases from J, with 11 bases in between. The germline V gene has CDR1 LGHNA and CDR2 YSLEER. The CDR3 is 15 residues long.

The J gene is TRBJ2-1, the V gene TRBV5-6; 8 bases match TRBD1. With 3 bases clipped from V and 4 bases from J, the junction kept 15 bases outside the gene matches. CDR3 length equals 18 residues. Germline V gene sequence: CDR1 SGHDT, CDR2 YYEEEE. This CDR3 reads CASSSWTGSGVFYNEQFF. As DNA, the CDR3 is TGTGCCAGCAGCTCCTGGACAGGGTCAGGGGTTTTTTACAATGAGCAGTTCTTC.

This clone was recorded a few times. The chain has TRBV6-5 and TRBJ2-2; unclear D gene. The length of the CDR3 is 15 residues. Germline loops: CDR1 MNHEY, CDR2 SVGAGI. V lost 2 bases to trimming and J lost 3 bases, with 10 bases between them. The CDR3 region is CASSYGQVDTGELFF. The DNA of the CDR3 is TGTGCCAGCAGTTACGGGCAGGTCGACACCGGGGAGCTGTTTTTT.

The rearrangement links TRBV7-9 to TRBJ2-3; D call uncertain. The germline CDR1 and CDR2 sequences are SEHNR and FQNEAQ (reference sequence). V lost 4 bases to trimming and J lost 2 bases, with 10 bases between them. The CDR3 has 14 amino acids. Here the CDR3 reads CASSSLRPTDTQYF. The CDR3 bases are TGTGCCAGCAGCTCCCTGCGGCCCACAGATACGCAGTATTTT.

The chain has TRBV27 and TRBJ2-2, with 7 nucleotides matching TRBD1. The CDR3 extends over 18 amino acids. With 4 bases clipped from V and 8 bases from J, the junction kept 19 bases outside the gene matches. Germline CDR1 is MNHEY and CDR2 is SMNVEV (reference sequence). This CDR3 reads CASSSTTTSTGAVGELFF. In DNA, the CDR3 is TGTGCCAGCAGTTCAACAACAACGAGTACAGGGGCGGTGGGGGAGCTGTTTTTT.

V is TRBV7-9 and J is TRBJ2-3; 12 bases line up with TRBD2. The V gene end was trimmed by 4 bases and the J gene end by 13 bases; junction bases not matched to a gene: 15. Per germline, CDR1 SEHNR and CDR2 FQNEAQ (reference sequence). The CDR3 loop spans 16 amino acids. The CDR3 sequence: CASSSPTSGGHPGEYF. CDR3 in DNA: TGTGCCAGCAGCTCGCCGACTAGCGGGGGCCACCCTGGGGAGTATTTT.

CDR3 residues: CASSETGPRDNEQFF. The CDR3 DNA reads TGTGCCAGCAGCGAGACTGGGCCCAGGGACAATGAGCAGTTCTTC. The chain links TRBV6-1 to TRBJ2-1, with a possible D match to TRBD1 (5 bases). The germline CDR1 and CDR2 sequences are MNHNS and SASEGT. Trimming left V 6 bases short and J 5 bases short, with 17 bases between. The CDR3 loop spans 15 amino acids.

The rearrangement uses TRBV9 and TRBJ1-1; tentatively, D is TRBD1 (5 bases). Germline CDR1 reads SGDLS; CDR2 reads YYNGEE. The CDR3 sequence is 14 residues long. With 0 bases removed from V and 3 bases from J, the gap between germline ends came to 9 bases. For the CDR3, the DNA is TGTGCCAGCAGCGTAGACGGGGGGGACACTGAAGCTTTCTTT. This sequence encodes CASSVDGGDTEAFF. Complete variable domain (other parts from reference TRBV9 and TRBJ1-1): DSGVTQTPKHLITATGQRVTLRCSPRSGDLSVYWYQQSLDQGLQFLIQYYNGEERAKGNILERFSAQQFPDLHSELNLSSLELGDSALYFCASSVDGGDTEAFFGQGTRLTVV.

The rearrangement joins TRBV18 to TRBJ2-3, with D possibly matching TRBD1 (6 bases). The CDR3 length is 14 residues. The germline CDR1 and CDR2 sequences are KGHSH and LQKENI. Trimming shortened V by 1 base and J by 4 bases, and 9 bases separated the two germline ends. CDR3 bases: TGTGCCAGCTCACCACAGGACAGCTCAGATACGCAGTATTTT. Translated: CASSPQDSSDTQYF.

The chain links TRBV14 to TRBJ1-1, with D uncertain. Between the trimmed V and J ends, which lost 1 base and 7 bases, there was a span of 10 bases. CDR1 SGHDN and CDR2 FVKESK come from the germline V gene. The CDR3 sequence is 13 residues long. For the CDR3, the DNA is TGTGCCAGCAGCCAAGGAGGCAGACTTGAAGCTTTCTTT. This encodes CASSQGGRLEAFF.

J is TRBJ1-1 and V is TRBV28; no reliable D call. CDR1 is MDHEN and CDR2 is SYDVKM in the germline V gene. Deletions cut 1 base from V and 2 bases from J, with 11 bases between. This CDR3 spans 15 amino acids. The DNA of the CDR3 is TGTGCCAGCAGTTTATTGTCAGGAACTAACACTGAAGCTTTCTTT. Translating gives CASSLLSGTNTEAFF.

This chain joins TRBV27 and TRBJ2-2; the match to TRBD2 covers 9 bases. V was pared by 6 bases and J by 5 bases, with 7 bases of the junction left unmatched. The CDR3 totals 15 residues. Germline values: CDR1 MNHEY, CDR2 SMNVEV (reference sequence). The CDR3 DNA is TGTGCCAGCAGCGACAAAGCGGGGGGAACCGGGGAGCTGTTTTTT. Its protein is CASSDKAGGTGELFF.

This chain joins TRBV25-1 and TRBJ2-3; a weak D match, TRBD2 (5 bases). Trimming cost V 0 bases and J 6 bases, with 19 bases left between them. The CDR3 contains 17 residues. CDR1 and CDR2 (germline): MGHDK, SYGVNS. The CDR3 nucleotides read TGTGCCAGCAGTGAATATATTGAGGGATTTCCTGGGGATACGCAGTATTTT. It translates to CASSEYIEGFPGDTQYF.

V gene TRBV28 combines with J gene TRBJ2-3, with 7 bases fitting TRBD2. The ends lost 6 bases at V and 3 bases at J; junction bases unmatched: 9. The CDR3 contains 15 residues. Germline lookup yields CDR1 MDHEN and CDR2 SYDVKM. The CDR3 here is CASSLAAGRTDTQYF. The CDR3 nucleotides are TGTGCCAGCAGCCTTGCAGCGGGAAGGACAGATACGCAGTATTTT.

V is TRBV27 and J is TRBJ2-1; 9 nucleotides line up with TRBD2. The V gene end was trimmed by 2 bases and the J gene end by 9 bases; junction bases not matched to a gene: 14. Germline V gene sequence: CDR1 MNHEY, CDR2 SMNVEV (reference sequence). CDR3 length: 17 residues. CDR3 DNA: TGTGCCAGCAGTTTACCCCTATTGAGCGGGGGGCGGGGTGAGCAGTTCTTC. Translated: CASSLPLLSGGRGEQFF.

This chain connects TRBV2 to TRBJ1-1; 9 bases are shared with TRBD1. With V trimmed by 8 bases and J by 5 bases, 6 bases remained unmatched. The CDR3 has 13 residues. The germline V gene encodes CDR1 SNHLY and CDR2 FYNNEI. DNA for the CDR3: TGTGCCAGCCGCGGGACAGGGAGTACTGAAGCTTTCTTT. Translating it yields CASRGTGSTEAFF.

The gene calls are TRBV4-2 and TRBJ1-1, with D possibly TRBD1 on 5 matching bases. Trimming pared 3 bases from V and 1 base from J, leaving 6 bases between. Per germline, CDR1 LGHNA and CDR2 YNFKEQ. CDR3 size: 13 residues. The CDR3 DNA sequence: TGTGCCAGCAGCCACGGACAGAACACTGAAGCTTTCTTT. Its protein is CASSHGQNTEAFF.

In this sample, this clone turned up a few times. The chain uses TRBV28 and TRBJ2-7, with unresolved D. CDR3 length: 14 amino acids. Trimming left V 4 bases short and J 2 bases short, with 12 bases between. Germline V gene sequence: CDR1 MDHEN, CDR2 SYDVKM. CDR3 region: CASSSDVSAYEQYF. The DNA for the CDR3 is TGTGCCAGCAGTTCAGATGTCTCGGCCTACGAGCAGTACTTC.

The rearrangement links TRBV6-6 to TRBJ1-5; D is uncertain. Germline CDR1 is MNHNY and CDR2 is SVGAGI (reference sequence). With 4 bases removed from V and 0 bases from J, the gap between germline ends came to 10 bases. CDR3 length equals 15 residues. CDR3: CASSFAGDSNQPQHF. In DNA form, the CDR3 reads TGTGCCAGCAGTTTCGCCGGGGATAGCAATCAGCCCCAGCATTTT.

CDR3 sequence reads: CASSSALSSYNEQFF. CDR3 nucleotides: TGTGCCAGCAGCTCCGCTTTGAGCTCCTACAATGAGCAGTTCTTC. This chain connects TRBV7-6 to TRBJ2-1, with D unresolved. The germline CDR1 and CDR2 sequences are SGHVS and FNYEAQ. Trimming removed 4 bases at V and 0 bases at J, with 10 bases between. The CDR3 spans 15 residues. Looking up the rest from reference TRBV7-6 and TRBJ2-1 gives the full variable domain: GAGVSQSPRYKVTKRGQDVALRCDPISGHVSLYWYRQALGQGPEFLTYFNYEAQQDKSGLPNDRFSAERPEGSISTLTIQRTEQRDSAMYRCASSSALSSYNEQFFGPGTRLTVL.